This T cell receptor (beta chain) originates from a study of identical twins. General observations from the study: Cross-sectional statistical analysis was relied on for the conclusions, without the same donors being followed. The models gave estimates that fell short of the out-of-frame TCR alpha sharing seen in monozygotic twins.

TCRdb reanalysed the 5' RACE reads using MiXCR and keeps one entry per CDR3 protein. The repertoire includes roughly 500,000 distinct CDR3 sequences, roughly a fifth of them detected once, and under 0.95% sits in the top ten. Trimming shortened V by 6 bases and J by 7 bases, and 18 bases separated the two germline ends. Germline CDR1 DFQATT, CDR2 SNEGSKA (reference sequence). The CDR3 has 14 amino acids. This clonotype was seen a few times. The antigen is undetermined. All of the donors were Caucasians in good health. These data were also filed under a second study, of T cells expressing NK-cell markers. This second study notes: Roughly six donors carried dominant NKG2C+ clonotypes that made up about 1.0-8% of their CD8+ T cells.

The V and J genes are TRBV20-1 and TRBJ1-4; maybe TRBD1 (6 bases). The clonotype comes from a woman under 30 in good health. Sample: CD4+ T cells sorted from blood. Written as DNA, the CDR3 is TGCAGTGCCAAACGCCCGGGGGCGAGTGAAAAACTGTTTTTT. Protein sequence: CSAKRPGASEKLFF.